One sample yielded the 7 T cell receptor beta chains listed below, sequenced in a study of T cells in Graves' hyperthyroidism and ophthalmopathy. The TCR beta CDR3 regions underwent amplification using RNA transcripts as the source. HTBI primers were the set used in a first-round RT-PCR of the TCR CDR3. TCRdb reprocessed the multiplex PCR reads with MiXCR, giving one entry per CDR3 protein. The sample yields 690,000 or so distinct CDR3 sequences, 18% seen once. The sequenced material came from blood. The source of these receptors is a woman aged 50 to 60 with Graves' hyperthyroidism that later progressed to Graves' ophthalmopathy.

This clonotype showed up many times. The chain has TRBV28 and TRBJ2-5, with 11 positions matching TRBD2. CDR1 and CDR2 (germline): MDHEN, SYDVKM. Trimming cost V 2 bases and J 5 bases; bases outside gene matches: 4. CDR3 length equals 15 residues. The CDR3 protein is CASSLPSGGLETQYF. Here the CDR3 DNA reads TGTGCCAGCAGTTTACCTAGCGGGGGGTTGGAGACCCAGTACTTC.

Only a few counts were recorded for this clonotype. The chain joins TRBV7-9 to TRBJ2-7; possible D gene TRBD1, 6 bases. The CDR3 has 14 residues. The V end was cut by 4 bases, the J end by 2 bases, with 12 bases between. Germline V gives CDR1 SEHNR, CDR2 FQNEAQ (reference sequence). The CDR3 reads CASSSRDKTYEQYF. CDR3 bases: TGTGCCAGCAGCTCCCGGGACAAAACCTACGAGCAGTACTTC.

This clonotype was picked up a small number of times. The chain links TRBV12-3 or TRBV12-4 to TRBJ2-1, with 8 nucleotides matching TRBD2. This CDR3 comprises 15 residues. The trim removed 6 bases at V and 5 bases at J, leaving 9 bases unmatched. The CDR3 sequence is CASSPFAGGDNEQFF. The CDR3 nucleotides are TGTGCCAGCAGCCCCTTTGCGGGGGGAGACAATGAGCAGTTCTTC.

This chain links TRBV3-1 with TRBJ1-1; no firm D call. The germline CDR1 and CDR2 sequences are LGHDT and YNNKEL (reference sequence). V dropped 1 base and J dropped 6 bases, with 9 bases sitting between them. The CDR3 length is 13 residues. The CDR3 DNA sequence: TGTGCCAGCAGCCAAGCGAGGAGCGCTGAAGCTTTCTTT. This sequence encodes CASSQARSAEAFF.

This clonotype came up many times. The genes are TRBV11-3 and TRBJ2-3; 15 bases line up with TRBD2. The CDR3 spans 17 residues. Per germline, CDR1 SGHNT and CDR2 YENEEA. V trimming: 5 bases; J trimming: 3 bases; junction bases outside the gene matches: 6. This CDR3 is CASSRTSGGASTDTQYF. As DNA, the CDR3 is TGTGCCAGCAGCCGGACTAGCGGGGGGGCCTCGACAGATACGCAGTATTTT.

This clonotype came up many times. This sequence joins TRBV30 and TRBJ2-7, with D unresolved. Trimming cost V 0 bases and J 2 bases, with 8 bases left between them. This CDR3 is 13 amino acids long. The germline gives CDR1 GTSNPN, CDR2 SVGIG (reference sequence). The CDR3 coding sequence is TGTGCCTGGAGTGTACGTGGAGCCTACGAGCAGTACTTC. Amino acid sequence: CAWSVRGAYEQYF.

The V and J genes are TRBV9 and TRBJ2-7; 7 nucleotides line up with TRBD1. The V and J ends lost 0 bases and 3 bases, in that order; junction bases with no gene match: 6. Looked up from germline, CDR1 is SGDLS and CDR2 is YYNGEE. CDR3 length equals 15 residues. This CDR3 is CASSVGGTAGYEQYF. CDR3 sequence (DNA): TGTGCCAGCAGCGTAGGTGGGACAGCCGGCTACGAGCAGTACTTC. Full variable domain (remainder filled in from reference TRBV9 and TRBJ2-7): DSGVTQTPKHLITATGQRVTLRCSPRSGDLSVYWYQQSLDQGLQFLIQYYNGEERAKGNILERFSAQQFPDLHSELNLSSLELGDSALYFCASSVGGTAGYEQYFGPGTRLTVT.